This T cell receptor beta chain was sequenced during a study of cytomegalovirus exposure and HLA in healthy donors. Study results and caveats: Differences between HLA loci emerged in a later analysis of TCR association rates, with DRB1 most and HLA-C fewest. Reports credit the classifier with highly specific, highly sensitive diagnosis of cytomegalovirus status. As a later analysis showed, several of the most significant clusters appeared to be linked to common viral pathogens.

The CDR3 contains 14 residues. Trimming took 4 bases from V and 3 from J; bases not matched to a gene: 5. CDR1 is SGHKS and CDR2 is YYEKEE in the germline V gene (reference sequence). This PCR relied on a set of 60 Vbeta primers and 13 Jbeta primers. Method: immunoSEQ multiplex PCR; TCRdb's copy keeps in-frame clones and lacks some. The table includes hundreds of thousands of clones, approximately 80% detected once. This clone was found once. Its antigen is not known. What was sequenced was PBMCs. This clonotype was sampled from a girl under 18 in good health and CMV-seronegative. V is TRBV5-5 and J is TRBJ2-5, with TRBD1 matching 8 bases. The CDR3 DNA sequence: TGTGCCAGCAGCGTCCAGGGACAGGAAGAGACCCAGTACTTC. Residues: CASSVQGQEETQYF.